This T cell receptor (beta chain) was sequenced for a study of blood T cell repertoires in COVID-19. At the level of the study: T cells, B-cell-depleted T cells, or PBMCs supplied cDNA or gDNA.

Deletions cut 7 bases from V and 7 bases from J, with 10 bases between. The CDR3 covers 11 residues. CDR1 and CDR2 (germline): MDHEN, SYDVKM. Original processing methods: Using reference gene primer amplification, nucleated cell counts were estimated. The method was immunoSEQ multiplex PCR; TCRdb's version includes in-frame clones alone and lacks a portion of them. V, J and clone size were drawn from that table, and D and trimming were deduced from the DNA. The sample includes about 140,000 clones, 85% to 90% of them seen just once. Sequencing was done on a sample of peripheral blood. The receptor comes from a woman aged 55-69 years with acute or convalescent COVID-19. The chain has TRBV28 and TRBJ1-1; no reliable D call. CDR3 sequence reads: CASTLSGEAFF. For the CDR3, the DNA is TGTGCCAGCACCTTGAGCGGTGAAGCTTTCTTT.